The 18 T cell receptor beta chains listed next were all sequenced from one sample in a study of CD8 T cells in ankylosing spondylitis. Study-level points and caveats: Characteristic, it appeared, of ankylosing spondylitis blood was a TCR beta motif of fewer than 10 highly homologous variants.

The antigens of these receptors remain unknown. TCRdb ran MiXCR on the 5' RACE reads and lists one entry per CDR3 protein. The sample includes 450,000 to 550,000 distinct CDR3 sequences, less than 6% of them seen just once. Sequencing input: blood, either unsorted or a sorted T cell fraction (not recorded which). The receptors derive from a male donor with ankylosing spondylitis.

This clonotype was recorded at least ten times. This chain uses TRBV21-1 with TRBJ2-1; TRBD1 was called by the table and not checked on the DNA. TRBV21-1 is a pseudogene. The CDR3 runs to 14 residues. The CDR3 DNA follows: TGTGCCAGCGAAAGGACAGGGAAAAGGAGTGAGCAGTTCTTC. Amino acids: CASERTGKRSEQFF.

Ten or more counts support this clonotype. The chain carries TRBV12-5 and TRBJ1-2; D gene ambiguous. Germline CDR1 LGHNT, CDR2 FRNRAP. V was cut by 2 bases and J by 8 bases, with 9 bases left in between. The CDR3 totals 12 residues. CDR3 loop: CASGLTDGGYTF. In nucleotides, the CDR3 is TGTGCTAGTGGTTTGACCGATGGGGGCTACACCTTC.

This clonotype was seen many times. The CDR3 DNA follows: TGTGCCAGCAGCGTAGAACATTACACCGGGGAGCTGTTTTTT. Protein: CASSVEHYTGELFF. The chain recombines TRBV9 with TRBJ2-2, with unresolved D. Germline V gene data show CDR1 as SGDLS and CDR2 as YYNGEE. V was pared by 0 bases and J by 3 bases, with 6 bases between. The CDR3 runs 14 residues.

This clonotype was detected ten times or more. As DNA, the CDR3 is TGTGCCAGCAGTTATACAGACAACAATGAGCAGTTCTTC. Protein: CASSYTDNNEQFF. The chain recombines TRBV6-2 or TRBV6-3 with TRBJ2-1; D not certain. The CDR3 sequence is 13 residues long. The germline CDR1 and CDR2 sequences are MNHEY and SVGEGT. Trimming took off 3 bases at V and 5 bases at J, with 8 bases between the two ends.

This clonotype occurred many times. The rearrangement links TRBV20-1 to TRBJ1-2; no clear D. CDR3 size: 13 residues. V gave up 6 bases and J gave up 4 bases, with 15 bases separating them. The germline gives CDR1 DFQATT, CDR2 SNEGSKA (reference sequence). CDR3 region: CSADRFLGYGYTF. The CDR3 DNA reads TGCAGTGCGGACCGATTCCTTGGCTATGGCTACACCTTC.

There are many counts of this clonotype. The chain uses TRBV20-1 and TRBJ2-1; D may be TRBD1 or TRBD2 (5 bases each). With 7 bases removed from V and 7 bases from J, the gap between germline ends came to 14 bases. The CDR3 consists of 12 residues. Germline lookup yields CDR1 DFQATT and CDR2 SNEGSKA (reference sequence). DNA of the CDR3: TGCAGTGTCTGGGGCGGGTTTAATGAGCAGTTCTTC. Amino acid sequence: CSVWGGFNEQFF.

This clonotype was recorded at least ten times. This chain connects TRBV29-1 to TRBJ2-1; D tentatively reads TRBD1 or TRBD2 (5 bases each). The CDR3 has 13 amino acids. V was trimmed by 3 bases and J by 9 bases, leaving 15 bases between them. Germline V gene sequence: CDR1 SQVTM, CDR2 ANQGSEA. In DNA, the CDR3 is TGCAGCGTTGAGGGACGCCTAAGGGGTGAGCAGTTCTTC. This encodes CSVEGRLRGEQFF.

This clonotype was picked up many times. This chain connects TRBV28 to TRBJ2-7; possible D gene TRBD2, 5 bases. The CDR3 loop spans 15 amino acids. CDR1 and CDR2 (germline): MDHEN, SYDVKM. V gave up 0 bases and J gave up 0 bases, with 9 bases separating them. CDR3 amino acids: CASSLWEVSSYEQYF. The CDR3 coding sequence is TGTGCCAGCAGTTTATGGGAGGTCAGCTCCTACGAGCAGTACTTC. Looking up the rest from reference TRBV28 and TRBJ2-7 gives the full variable domain: DVKVTQSSRYLVKRTGEKVFLECVQDMDHENMFWYRQDPGLGLRLIYFSYDVKMKEKGDIPEGYSVSREKKERFSLILESASTNQTSMYLCASSLWEVSSYEQYFGPGTRLTVT.

This clonotype was detected a few times. The V gene is TRBV7-2, the J gene TRBJ2-1; maybe TRBD2 (6 bases). This CDR3 has 15 amino acids. Trimming pared 3 bases from V and 3 bases from J, leaving 12 bases between. The germline V gene has CDR1 SGHTA and CDR2 FQGNSA. The CDR3: CASSFMRDFYNEQFF. In DNA form, the CDR3 reads TGTGCCAGCAGCTTTATGCGGGATTTCTACAATGAGCAGTTCTTC.

This clonotype was seen ten or more times. This sequence joins TRBV20-1 and TRBJ2-3; the match to TRBD2 covers 8 bases. The CDR3 totals 17 residues. Germline V gene data show CDR1 as DFQATT and CDR2 as SNEGSKA (reference sequence). V was clipped by 6 bases and J by 6 bases; unmatched bases: 20. This CDR3 is CSAYPSGAGAPRDTQYF. The CDR3 coding sequence is TGCAGTGCCTACCCATCGGGAGCGGGAGCCCCAAGGGATACGCAGTATTTT.

This clonotype appeared many times. The chain has TRBV20-1 and TRBJ1-1; the D is unclear. The CDR3 has 8 amino acids. V lost 6 bases and J 10 bases, leaving 6 bases between the germline ends. Looked up from germline, CDR1 is DFQATT and CDR2 is SNEGSKA (reference sequence). CDR3 sequence: CSARPAFF. The CDR3 DNA follows: TGCAGTGCCAGGCCAGCTTTCTTT.

In its sample, this clonotype was seen a few times. The J gene is TRBJ1-6, the V gene TRBV6-5; TRBD1 is a possible D gene (6 bases). Trimming removed 1 base at V and 10 bases at J, with 11 bases between. The CDR3 covers 14 residues. CDR1 MNHEY and CDR2 SVGAGI come from the germline V gene. The CDR3 DNA follows: TGTGCCAGCAGTTACTTGGACAGTAACTCACCCCTCCACTTT. The encoded protein is CASSYLDSNSPLHF.

This clonotype occurred many times. V and J are TRBV20-1 and TRBJ2-5, with D perhaps TRBD2 (6 bases). V lost 1 base to trimming and J lost 0 bases, with 18 bases between them. Germline CDR1 DFQATT, CDR2 SNEGSKA (reference sequence). The CDR3 covers 17 residues. CDR3 amino acids: CSARARKRGTYQETQYF. CDR3 DNA sequence: TGCAGTGCTAGAGCTCGCAAACGTGGGACTTACCAAGAGACCCAGTACTTC.

This clonotype was found many times. The chain recombines TRBV20-1 with TRBJ2-2; a possible D gene is TRBD2 (5 bases). The CDR3 loop spans 14 amino acids. CDR1 and CDR2 from the germline V gene are DFQATT and SNEGSKA (reference sequence). The V end was cut by 2 bases, the J end by 6 bases, with 13 bases between. DNA of the CDR3: TGCAGTGCTAGAAACAACCTAGCTTCCGGGGAGCTGTTTTTT. It codes for CSARNNLASGELFF.

This clonotype occurred many times. This chain links TRBV4-3 with TRBJ2-5, with 7 positions matching TRBD2. J gave up 5 bases and V 3 bases, and 15 bases lay outside the gene matches. Germline V lookup: CDR1 LGHNA, CDR2 YSLEER. The CDR3 has 17 amino acids. This CDR3 reads CASSQLQPGRGGETQYF. Here the CDR3 DNA reads TGCGCCAGCAGCCAGCTACAACCCGGTAGGGGAGGGGAGACCCAGTACTTC.

In this sample, this clonotype turned up many times. This chain connects TRBV4-1 to TRBJ2-7, with TRBD1 identical over 7 bases. Unmatched junction bases numbered 9, after V lost 4 bases and J lost 3 bases. The CDR3 has 15 residues. Germline-derived CDR1 and CDR2 are MGHRA and YSYEKL. This CDR3 is CASSLMTGTSYEQYF. The CDR3 coding sequence is TGCGCCAGCAGCCTAATGACAGGGACAAGCTACGAGCAGTACTTC.

This clonotype was seen a handful of times. This chain uses TRBV6-2 or TRBV6-3 with TRBJ2-5, with D perhaps matching TRBD2 (5 bases). The length of the CDR3 is 13 residues. Trimming removed 7 bases at V and 3 bases at J, with 12 bases between. CDR1 and CDR2 (germline): MNHEY, SVGEGT. The CDR3 DNA follows: TGTGCCAGCACCCTAGTGGGAGAAGAGACCCAGTACTTC. Translation: CASTLVGEETQYF.

This clonotype has a count of ten or more. The chain joins TRBV20-1 to TRBJ2-1; 7 positions agree with TRBD2. Per the germline V gene, CDR1 is DFQATT and CDR2 is SNEGSKA (reference sequence). Trimming took 1 base from V and 3 from J; bases not matched to a gene: 6. The CDR3 is 15 residues long. The CDR3 bases are TGCAGTGCTAGAGTATTAACTAGCGTCTACAATGAGCAGTTCTTC. It specifies CSARVLTSVYNEQFF.